The 27 T cell receptor beta chains listed next were all sequenced from one sample in a study of T-cell memory formation after mild COVID-19. TCRdb redid the calling of the 5' RACE reads with MiXCR, one entry per CDR3 protein. This sample carries about half a million distinct CDR3 sequences, around a sixth of them seen once, and the ten largest clones take 9% to 15%. Sequencing was performed on PBMCs or a T cell subset sorted from them (not recorded which). The receptors stem from an adult woman who had mild COVID-19 (a few samples of this study predate the infection). Cell type and time point are not known.

The rearrangement uses TRBV9 and TRBJ2-5; D perhaps matches TRBD1 (6 bases). V gave up 1 base and J gave up 3 bases, with 16 bases separating them. Germline CDR1 SGDLS, CDR2 YYNGEE. The CDR3 is 16 residues long. In nucleotides, the CDR3 is TGTGCCAGCAGCGTAAGGTCTGGGGGCAGAGAAGAGACCCAGTACTTC. Translating gives CASSVRSGGREETQYF. Based on the CDR3 plus reference TRBV9 and TRBJ2-5, the full variable domain is DSGVTQTPKHLITATGQRVTLRCSPRSGDLSVYWYQQSLDQGLQFLIQYYNGEERAKGNILERFSAQQFPDLHSELNLSSLELGDSALYFCASSVRSGGREETQYFGPGTRLLVL.

The chain recombines TRBV7-9 with TRBJ2-7; 10 bases are a match to TRBD2. Germline V gene data show CDR1 as SEHNR and CDR2 as FQNEAQ (reference sequence). This CDR3 has 15 residues. The V and J ends lost 5 bases and 5 bases, in that order; junction bases with no gene match: 9. The CDR3 is CASSLLAGEVNEQYF. In nucleotides, the CDR3 is TGTGCCAGCAGCCTTCTAGCGGGAGAGGTTAACGAGCAGTACTTC.

This clonotype turned up a few times. This sequence joins TRBV7-3 and TRBJ2-2, with 8 nucleotides matching TRBD2. The CDR3 contains 17 residues. V shed 5 bases and J 4 bases; nucleotides not matched to a gene: 12. The germline CDR1 and CDR2 sequences are SGHTA and FQGTGA. This CDR3 is CASSPNTGTRSTGELFF. The CDR3 coding sequence is TGTGCCAGCAGCCCTAATACCGGGACTAGATCCACCGGGGAGCTGTTTTTT.

For the CDR3, the DNA is TGCGCCAGCAGCTTGGGACAGACTAGCTCTGGGGCCAACGTCCTGACTTTC. As protein: CASSLGQTSSGANVLTF. This rearrangement joins TRBV5-1 to TRBJ2-6, with D possibly matching TRBD2 (6 bases). CDR3 length: 17 amino acids. V lost 0 bases and J 0 bases, leaving 10 bases between the germline ends. Germline loops: CDR1 SGHRS, CDR2 YFSETQ.

This clonotype was counted between two and nine times. This sequence joins TRBV6-4 and TRBJ2-1, with 10 positions matching TRBD2. Trimming removed 11 bases from V and 9 bases from J; junction bases left unmatched: 10. CDR1 and CDR2 from the germline V gene are MRHNA and SNTAGT. CDR3 length equals 13 residues. In nucleotides, the CDR3 is TGTGCCGGACCAAGCGGGAGGGCCTGTGAGCAGTTCTTC. It yields the protein CAGPSGRACEQFF.

This clonotype was recorded at least ten times. The chain is built from TRBV5-6 and TRBJ1-5; D remains ambiguous. Germline assignment: CDR1 SGHDT and CDR2 YYEEEE. The CDR3 covers 15 residues. With 2 bases removed from V and 0 bases from J, the gap between germline ends came to 9 bases. The CDR3 here is CASSLGGNSNQPQHF. CDR3 DNA sequence: TGTGCCAGCAGCTTAGGCGGTAATAGCAATCAGCCCCAGCATTTT.

The CDR3 DNA reads TGTGCCAGCACCGGGACTAGCGGGGCTCAAGAGACCCAGTACTTC. Translation: CASTGTSGAQETQYF. The J gene is TRBJ2-5, the V gene TRBV2, with 13 bases lining up with TRBD2. The CDR3 has 15 amino acids. J gave up 2 bases and V 7 bases, and 4 bases lay outside the gene matches. Looked up from germline, CDR1 is SNHLY and CDR2 is FYNNEI.

V gene TRBV9 combines with J gene TRBJ1-6; D is unresolved. This CDR3 is 13 amino acids long. V lost 4 bases and J lost 8, with 10 bases in between. Germline CDR1 SGDLS, CDR2 YYNGEE. The CDR3 here is CASSPRTDSPLHF. The CDR3 DNA sequence: TGTGCCAGCAGCCCAAGGACGGATTCACCCCTCCACTTT.

This sequence joins TRBV9 and TRBJ2-7, with 7 nucleotides matching TRBD1. Germline CDR1 and CDR2: SGDLS and YYNGEE. The CDR3 sequence is 14 residues long. V lost 5 bases and J lost 2; bases outside the gene matches: 7. The CDR3 bases are TGTGCCAGCAGTGAAGGGGGCTCTGCCTACGAGCAGTACTTC. Amino acid sequence: CASSEGGSAYEQYF.

This clonotype was observed a handful of times. The V and J genes are TRBV19 and TRBJ2-3; D is perhaps TRBD2 (6 bases). V was clipped by 3 bases and J by 5 bases, with 12 bases between them. Germline V gene sequence: CDR1 LNHDA, CDR2 SQIVND (reference sequence). The CDR3 contains 14 residues. CDR3 coding DNA: TGTGCCAGTAGTATTGGAGGGTACAGAGATACGCAGTATTTT. This gives the protein CASSIGGYRDTQYF.

The chain is built from TRBV19 and TRBJ2-7; no clear D gene. The V end was cut by 2 bases, the J end by 3 bases, with 14 bases between. Germline CDR1 is LNHDA and CDR2 is SQIVND (reference sequence). CDR3 length: 15 residues. The CDR3 is CASSISQASFYEQYF. CDR3 sequence (DNA): TGTGCCAGTAGTATAAGTCAGGCCTCTTTCTACGAGCAGTACTTC.

This clonotype was observed a handful of times. The J gene is TRBJ2-1, the V gene TRBV9; D possibly matches TRBD1 or TRBD2 (5 bases each). This CDR3 has 14 residues. Germline-derived CDR1 and CDR2 are SGDLS and YYNGEE. Trimming pared 1 base from V and 12 bases from J, leaving 17 bases between. As DNA, the CDR3 is TGTGCCAGCAGCGTAACTCCCCAGGGAGTAGGGCAGTTCTTC. Residues: CASSVTPQGVGQFF.

This clonotype has only a few counts. This chain links TRBV6-1 with TRBJ1-1; D is possibly TRBD1 (6 bases). Germline CDR1 is MNHNS and CDR2 is SASEGT. V was clipped by 6 bases and J by 1 base, with 12 bases between them. The CDR3 is 14 amino acids. The chain's CDR3 is CASRTGHPNTEAFF. The CDR3, as DNA: TGTGCCAGCAGAACGGGACACCCGAACACTGAAGCTTTCTTT.

This clonotype was seen ten or more times. The genes are TRBV7-9 and TRBJ2-3; a weak D match, TRBD1 (7 bases). Germline values: CDR1 SEHNR, CDR2 FQNEAQ (reference sequence). Trimming removed 5 bases at V and 4 bases at J, with 22 bases between. This CDR3 comprises 17 residues. In DNA, the CDR3 is TGTGCCAGCAGCCCCGGACAGGCTCCCAGGGGGGCAGATACGCAGTATTTT. Protein product: CASSPGQAPRGADTQYF.

In its sample, this clonotype was seen a few times. The chain joins TRBV2 to TRBJ2-1; 12 nucleotides align to TRBD2. CDR1 SNHLY and CDR2 FYNNEI come from the germline V gene. V lost 8 bases, J lost 0 bases, and 14 bases stayed unmatched. This CDR3 is built from 19 residues. This CDR3 reads CASSLMGTSGLGSYNEQFF. The CDR3 nucleotides are TGTGCCAGCTCCCTGATGGGGACTAGCGGGCTGGGCTCCTACAATGAGCAGTTCTTC.

The chain links TRBV20-1 to TRBJ2-7; D tentatively reads TRBD1 or TRBD2 (5 bases each). Trimming took 6 bases from V and 0 from J, leaving 18 bases between them. The CDR3 length is 15 residues. Germline V gene data show CDR1 as DFQATT and CDR2 as SNEGSKA (reference sequence). Here the CDR3 DNA reads TGCAGTGCCACCCCCACGGGGCCAAACTCCTACGAGCAGTACTTC. As protein: CSATPTGPNSYEQYF.

The genes are TRBV6-2 or TRBV6-3 and TRBJ2-7; tentative D call: TRBD1 (6 bases). Trimming removed 6 bases from V and 2 bases from J, with 14 bases in between. This CDR3 contains 14 residues. The germline V gene has CDR1 MNHEY and CDR2 SVGEGT. CDR3 in DNA: TGTGCCAGCAGCGCCGACAGGTCCACCTACGAGCAGTACTTC. Translating it yields CASSADRSTYEQYF.

This chain links TRBV6-5 with TRBJ1-2; D is unclear. Per the germline V gene, CDR1 is MNHEY and CDR2 is SVGAGI. Trimming removed 2 bases from V and 7 bases from J, with 8 bases in between. This CDR3 region has 12 residues. The CDR3 is CASSYGGGGYTF. The CDR3, as DNA: TGTGCCAGCAGTTACGGAGGCGGTGGCTACACCTTC.

This clonotype was seen a few times. The chain carries TRBV4-3 and TRBJ1-3; D uncertain. CDR3 size: 14 residues. Per the germline V gene, CDR1 is LGHNA and CDR2 is YSLEER. Trimming stripped 1 base from V and 2 bases from J, with 6 bases between. CDR3 nucleotide sequence: TGCGCCAGCAGCCAAGGGGGTACTGGAAACACCATATATTTT. Translated, it gives CASSQGGTGNTIYF.

This clonotype showed up just a few times. The CDR3 DNA reads as TGTGCCAGCAGTCGGGCATCCGGGACTAGCGGGGTTAGCTCCTACAATGAGCAGTTCTTC. Protein product: CASSRASGTSGVSSYNEQFF. V gene TRBV6-9 combines with J gene TRBJ2-1, with TRBD2 matching 13 bases. V lost 5 bases and J lost 0; bases outside the gene matches: 13. The CDR3 runs to 20 residues. Germline assignment: CDR1 MNHGY and CDR2 SVAAGI.

The chain recombines TRBV20-1 with TRBJ1-2; no clear D. CDR1 is DFQATT, CDR2 SNEGSKA, per germline (reference sequence). The CDR3 consists of 14 residues. The ends were cut back, 3 bases at V and 5 bases at J, with 16 bases in the middle. CDR3 protein: CSASRGVGQYGYTF. CDR3 bases: TGCAGTGCTAGTCGTGGGGTGGGTCAGTATGGCTACACCTTC.

V usage is TRBV7-3 and J usage is TRBJ2-5; 9 bases fit TRBD2. This CDR3 is built from 17 residues. The germline CDR1 and CDR2 sequences are SGHTA and FQGTGA. Losses at the gene ends were 4 bases for V and 5 bases for J; bases not matched to a gene: 14. Here the CDR3 DNA reads TGTGCCAGCAGCTCTAGACTAAAGCGGGGGGCTTGGGAGACCCAGTACTTC. It specifies CASSSRLKRGAWETQYF.

The chain couples TRBV4-2 to TRBJ1-2, with a weak D call TRBD1 (6 bases). The CDR3 extends over 16 amino acids. Trimming took off 0 bases at V and 4 bases at J, with 15 bases between the two ends. Germline CDR1 is LGHNA and CDR2 is YNFKEQ. The chain's CDR3 is CASSQDLWTALYGYTF. The CDR3 DNA sequence: TGTGCCAGCAGCCAAGACTTATGGACAGCGCTCTATGGCTACACCTTC.

J is TRBJ1-4 and V is TRBV7-9; 9 positions agree with TRBD1. V shed 5 bases, J shed 6 bases, and the junction held 4 bases outside the gene matches. The germline V gene has CDR1 SEHNR and CDR2 FQNEAQ (reference sequence). The CDR3 is 14 amino acids. DNA for the CDR3: TGTGCCAGCAGCCCGGGACAGGGAGATGAAAAACTGTTTTTT. Its translation: CASSPGQGDEKLFF.

V gene TRBV6-5 combines with J gene TRBJ2-7, with D hard to call. CDR1 is MNHEY and CDR2 is SVGAGI in the germline V gene. Trimming took 2 bases from V and 1 from J, leaving 12 bases between them. The CDR3 is 15 residues long. CDR3 DNA: TGTGCCAGCAGTTACGACGGGTTACAATCCTACGAGCAGTACTTC. Translation: CASSYDGLQSYEQYF.

V and J are TRBV2 and TRBJ1-1, with D perhaps matching TRBD1 (5 bases). Trimming cost V 6 bases and J 1 base, with 9 bases left between them. This CDR3 has 13 amino acids. Germline lookup yields CDR1 SNHLY and CDR2 FYNNEI. CDR3 region: CASSMQGNTEAFF. In DNA form, the CDR3 reads TGTGCCAGCAGCATGCAGGGGAACACTGAAGCTTTCTTT.

The CDR3 DNA sequence: TGCGCCAGCAGCTTGGAGGGCAGTAACTATGGCTACACCTTC. Its translation is CASSLEGSNYGYTF. This chain joins TRBV5-1 and TRBJ1-2; D is unclear. The CDR3 is 14 amino acids. The V gene lost 0 bases and the J gene lost 1 base, with 7 bases spanning the gap. Per germline, CDR1 SGHRS and CDR2 YFSETQ.